These 20 T cell receptor beta chains were sequenced from one sample in a study of T cell changes during pregnancy in multiple sclerosis. Using immunoSEQ multiplex PCR, the repertoire was profiled, and TCRdb retains in-frame clones only, with some absent. Here the sample spans 70,000 to 80,000 clones, roughly 89% being singletons. The sequencing here drew on peripheral blood, taken after pregnancy. These receptors were obtained from a female donor in good health, enrolled as a control in a pregnancy study.

The V gene is TRBV4-1, the J gene TRBJ2-7; 8 positions match TRBD1. Germline CDR1 reads MGHRA; CDR2 reads YSYEKL. The CDR3 sequence is 14 residues long. V dropped 4 bases and J dropped 5; count of bases not matched to a gene: 7. In DNA, the CDR3 is TGCGCCAGCAGCCTACGACAGGGGATAAACGAGCAGTACTTC. It translates to CASSLRQGINEQYF.

This chain joins TRBV28 and TRBJ2-1, with 8 bases that match TRBD2. The CDR3 spans 16 residues. The germline V gene encodes CDR1 MDHEN and CDR2 SYDVKM. The J segment lost 9 bases and the V segment lost 6 bases, leaving 16 bases of the junction unmatched. The DNA of the CDR3 is TGTGCCAGCAGGATACTTCGGGGGGGGGCAAATAGTGAGCAGTTCTTC. It translates to CASRILRGGANSEQFF.

The chain couples TRBV29-1 to TRBJ2-7, with D possibly matching TRBD2 (6 bases). There are 11 residues in the CDR3. The germline V gene encodes CDR1 SQVTM and CDR2 ANQGSEA. V lost 4 bases and J lost 5, with 9 bases in between. The CDR3 DNA sequence: TGCAGCGTTGGGAGGGAAAACGAGCAGTACTTC. Amino acid sequence: CSVGRENEQYF.

The chain employs TRBV7-8 and TRBJ1-5, with a possible D match to TRBD1 (5 bases). The germline V gene encodes CDR1 SGHVS and CDR2 FQNEAQ. V lost 1 base and J lost 7, with 11 bases in between. The CDR3 loop spans 14 amino acids. CDR3 in DNA: TGTGCCAGCAGCTTAGTTCCGAAGGGGCAGCCCCAGCATTTT. It translates to CASSLVPKGQPQHF.

This clone showed up just once. V usage is TRBV5-6 and J usage is TRBJ2-7; 7 bases map to TRBD1. The CDR3 loop spans 13 amino acids. The V and J ends lost 2 bases and 6 bases, in that order; junction bases with no gene match: 5. The germline CDR1 and CDR2 sequences are SGHDT and YYEEEE. CDR3 amino acids: CASSFQGVVEQYF. The CDR3 region has the DNA TGTGCCAGCAGCTTTCAGGGGGTGGTCGAGCAGTACTTC. Drawing the rest from reference TRBV5-6 and TRBJ2-7, the complete variable domain is DAGVTQSPTHLIKTRGQQVTLRCSPKSGHDTVSWYQQALGQGPQFIFQYYEEEERQRGNFPDRFSGHQFPNYSSELNVNALLLGDSALYLCASSFQGVVEQYFGPGTRLTVT.

The J gene is TRBJ2-2, the V gene TRBV5-6; the match to TRBD1 covers 9 bases. The CDR3 is made up of 14 amino acids. J gave up 5 bases and V 4 bases, and 3 bases lay outside the gene matches. Germline-derived CDR1 and CDR2 are SGHDT and YYEEEE. In DNA, the CDR3 is TGTGCCAGCAGCGGGGGACAGGGAACCGGGGAGCTGTTTTTT. Its translation: CASSGGQGTGELFF.

The V gene is TRBV11-2, the J gene TRBJ2-2, with 8 bases lining up with TRBD2. The CDR3 runs 16 residues. From germline, CDR1 is SGHAT and CDR2 FQNNGV. Trimming cost V 1 base and J 3 bases; bases outside gene matches: 4. The CDR3, as DNA: TGTGCCAGCAGCTTAGTAGTAGCGGGGTACACCGGGGAGCTGTTTTTT. Translated, it gives CASSLVVAGYTGELFF.

For the CDR3, the DNA is TGTGCCAGCAGCGCTCGGGGGCTAGCGGGAGCCGGAACATACAATGAGCAGTTCTTC. Translated: CASSARGLAGAGTYNEQFF. The V and J genes are TRBV9 and TRBJ2-1; 10 bases are a match to TRBD2. CDR3 length: 19 residues. V lost 3 bases and J lost 4; bases outside the gene matches: 16. Germline V lookup: CDR1 SGDLS, CDR2 YYNGEE.

The rearrangement uses TRBV7-3 and TRBJ2-1, with a tentative D call TRBD2 (6 bases). From germline, CDR1 is SGHTA and CDR2 FQGTGA. The length of the CDR3 is 15 residues. V was trimmed by 5 bases and J by 3 bases, leaving 14 bases between them. The DNA for the CDR3 is TGTGCCAGCAGCCCCGAGGTTAGCGGCTACAATGAGCAGTTCTTC. This encodes CASSPEVSGYNEQFF.

The rearrangement joins TRBV29-1 to TRBJ1-2, with D possibly matching TRBD1 (6 bases). The CDR3 covers 11 residues. The germline V and J ends were trimmed by 4 bases and 7 bases, with 10 bases remaining between them. The V gene's germline CDR1 is SQVTM and CDR2 ANQGSEA. The DNA of the CDR3 is TGCAGCGTTGCGTGGGGGCTTGGCTACACCTTC. Translation: CSVAWGLGYTF.

The chain recombines TRBV28 with TRBJ2-2; TRBD1 matches 9 bases. V dropped 5 bases and J dropped 5; count of bases not matched to a gene: 6. The CDR3 spans 15 residues. Germline lookup yields CDR1 MDHEN and CDR2 SYDVKM. CDR3 loop: CASSPTGGSTGELFF. DNA for the CDR3: TGTGCCAGCAGTCCTACAGGGGGCTCTACCGGGGAGCTGTTTTTT.

This clone came up once. The chain is built from TRBV7-9 and TRBJ2-2, with 8 bases aligning to TRBD2. Trimming removed 1 base from V and 2 bases from J; junction bases left unmatched: 3. Germline V lookup: CDR1 SEHNR, CDR2 FQNEAQ (reference sequence). The CDR3 has 16 amino acids. The CDR3 region has the DNA TGTGCCAGCAGCTTAGTACTAGCGGAAAACACCGGGGAGCTGTTTTTT. Translation: CASSLVLAENTGELFF.

The rearrangement links TRBV28 to TRBJ2-1, with D possibly matching TRBD2 (6 bases). This CDR3 region has 14 residues. The germline gives CDR1 MDHEN, CDR2 SYDVKM. V shed 4 bases and J shed 3 bases, with 10 bases lying between them. CDR3 coding DNA: TGTGCCAGCAGTTCAAAGACTAGCTACAATGAGCAGTTCTTC. This translates into CASSSKTSYNEQFF.

For the CDR3, the DNA is TGTGCCAGCAGCGCAAGGGGGGGATACAATGAGCAGTTCTTC. Encoded protein: CASSARGGYNEQFF. The chain uses TRBV7-2 and TRBJ2-1; possibly TRBD2 for D (7 bases). CDR3 length equals 14 residues. Trimming pared 5 bases from V and 4 bases from J, leaving 12 bases between. Germline V lookup: CDR1 SGHTA, CDR2 FQGNSA.

The V gene is TRBV15, the J gene TRBJ2-7, with 7 bases that match TRBD1. The CDR3 is 15 residues long. The trim removed 5 bases at V and 0 bases at J, leaving 7 bases unmatched. Germline assignment: CDR1 LNHNV and CDR2 YYDKDF (reference sequence). This CDR3 reads CATSGKQGSSYEQYF. CDR3 nucleotide sequence: TGTGCCACCAGCGGAAAACAGGGGAGCTCCTACGAGCAGTACTTC.

The J gene is TRBJ2-3, the V gene TRBV4-1; 9 nucleotides agree with TRBD2. The CDR3 spans 16 residues. Germline assignment: CDR1 MGHRA and CDR2 YSYEKL. V lost 4 bases, J lost 5 bases, and 10 bases stayed unmatched. CDR3 region: CASSPLRGGDIDTQYF. The CDR3 DNA is TGCGCCAGCAGCCCGCTCCGCGGGGGGGATATAGATACGCAGTATTTT.

V gene TRBV11-2 combines with J gene TRBJ2-4; tentative D call: TRBD1 (5 bases). The CDR3 extends over 13 amino acids. V lost 2 bases to trimming and J lost 8 bases, with 10 bases between them. Germline CDR1 SGHAT, CDR2 FQNNGV. CDR3 bases: TGTGCCAGCAGCTTACAGGGTGAGGACATTCAGTACTTC. Translating it yields CASSLQGEDIQYF.

The V call is TRBV18, the J call TRBJ2-3; 8 nucleotides align to TRBD1. The CDR3 consists of 15 residues. The junction had 6 bases not matched to a gene; V was cut back by 5 bases and J by 2 bases. Germline V CDR1 and CDR2: KGHSH, LQKENI. This CDR3 reads CASSTGTGYTDTQYF. CDR3 bases: TGTGCCAGCTCAACCGGGACAGGTTACACAGATACGCAGTATTTT.

J is TRBJ2-5 and V is TRBV2; D not certain. V lost 3 bases to trimming and J lost 5 bases, with 16 bases between them. Germline CDR1 reads SNHLY; CDR2 reads FYNNEI. This CDR3 contains 15 residues. The CDR3 sequence is CASSDGVTSRETQYF. The CDR3 coding sequence is TGTGCCAGCAGTGATGGTGTAACGTCCCGGGAGACCCAGTACTTC.

The V and J genes are TRBV19 and TRBJ1-5; D remains unclear. This CDR3 region has 15 residues. Germline CDR1 LNHDA, CDR2 SQIVND (reference sequence). V lost 7 bases and J 0 bases, leaving 13 bases between the germline ends. The CDR3 DNA follows: TGTGCCAGTACCCTAGGAGACTATAGCAATCAGCCCCAGCATTTT. Its protein product is CASTLGDYSNQPQHF.